Listed below are T cell receptor beta chains from one sample, sequenced in a study of T-cell memory formation after mild COVID-19. Using its own MiXCR run on the 5' RACE reads, TCRdb lists one record per CDR3 protein. The sample lists hundreds of thousands of distinct CDR3 sequences, approximately 8% seen once, with 20% to 25% in the top ten. Sequencing was performed on PBMCs or a T cell subset sorted from them (not recorded which). These receptors all come from a man aged 18 to 29 who had mild COVID-19 (a few samples of this study predate the infection). Cell type and time point are not known. The CDR3 runs from the conserved cysteine through the conserved F or W. A D gene is named only where the DNA matches it firmly. Where a row states a size, it is once, few, many or the class of an expanded clone; other rows omit it.

TRBV7-2	.	few	TRBJ2-1	CASSRTGSSYNEQFF	TGTGCCAGCAGCCGGACCGGCAGCTCCTACAATGAGCAGTTCTTC
TRBV7-2	TRBD2	few	TRBJ2-7	CASSFAAGGSYEQYF	TGTGCCAGCAGCTTCGCAGCGGGGGGTTCCTACGAGCAGTACTTC
TRBV12-3/TRBV12-4	.	.	TRBJ2-2	CASSSLESNTGELFF	TGTGCCAGCAGTTCGTTAGAGTCGAACACCGGGGAGCTGTTTTTT
TRBV27	TRBD2	.	TRBJ2-2	CASSPSGGVNTGELFF	TGTGCCAGCAGTCCGAGCGGGGGGGTGAACACCGGGGAGCTGTTTTTT
TRBV7-3	.	few	TRBJ1-1	CASSFSYSEAFF	TGTGCCAGCAGCTTTAGTTACTCTGAAGCTTTCTTT
TRBV12-3/TRBV12-4	.	.	TRBJ2-1	CASSSPARQFF	TGTGCCAGCAGTTCGCCCGCTAGGCAGTTCTTC
TRBV18	.	many	TRBJ2-7	CASSTSGYEQYF	TGTGCCAGCTCAACCTCAGGCTACGAGCAGTACTTC
TRBV28	.	many	TRBJ2-5	CASSLIRRETQYF	TGTGCCAGCAGTTTAATTCGACGAGAGACCCAGTACTTC
TRBV5-4	TRBD1	many	TRBJ1-2	CASSFQGDYGYTF	TGTGCCAGCAGCTTTCAGGGGGACTATGGCTACACCTTC
TRBV4-1	.	few	TRBJ1-4	CASSQVNSAGGEKLFF	TGCGCCAGCAGCCAAGTGAACTCTGCGGGGGGGGAAAAACTGTTTTTT
TRBV10-3	.	few	TRBJ1-1	CAIKQGGVGTEAFF	TGTGCCATCAAGCAGGGAGGAGTGGGGACTGAAGCTTTCTTT
TRBV12-3/TRBV12-4	.	.	TRBJ1-2	CASSLGGGIGNGYTF	TGTGCCAGCAGTCTGGGGGGGGGGATAGGAAATGGCTACACCTTC